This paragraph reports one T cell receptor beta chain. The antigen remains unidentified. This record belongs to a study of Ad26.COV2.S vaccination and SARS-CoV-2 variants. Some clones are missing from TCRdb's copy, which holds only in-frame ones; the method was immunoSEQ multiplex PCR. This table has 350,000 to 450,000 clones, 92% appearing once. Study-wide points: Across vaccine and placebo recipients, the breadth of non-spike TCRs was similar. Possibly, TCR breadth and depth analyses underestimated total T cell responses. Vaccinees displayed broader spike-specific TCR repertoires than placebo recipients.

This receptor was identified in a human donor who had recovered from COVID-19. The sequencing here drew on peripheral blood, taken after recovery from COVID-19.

CDR3 protein: CASSLQGNYGYTF. The CDR3 bases are TGTGCCAGCAGTTTACAGGGCAACTATGGCTACACCTTC. The rearrangement joins TRBV27 to TRBJ1-2, with a weak D call TRBD1 (5 bases). V was shortened by 2 bases and J by 2 bases, with 6 bases between the two germline ends. The CDR3 consists of 13 residues. Germline loops: CDR1 MNHEY, CDR2 SMNVEV (reference sequence).